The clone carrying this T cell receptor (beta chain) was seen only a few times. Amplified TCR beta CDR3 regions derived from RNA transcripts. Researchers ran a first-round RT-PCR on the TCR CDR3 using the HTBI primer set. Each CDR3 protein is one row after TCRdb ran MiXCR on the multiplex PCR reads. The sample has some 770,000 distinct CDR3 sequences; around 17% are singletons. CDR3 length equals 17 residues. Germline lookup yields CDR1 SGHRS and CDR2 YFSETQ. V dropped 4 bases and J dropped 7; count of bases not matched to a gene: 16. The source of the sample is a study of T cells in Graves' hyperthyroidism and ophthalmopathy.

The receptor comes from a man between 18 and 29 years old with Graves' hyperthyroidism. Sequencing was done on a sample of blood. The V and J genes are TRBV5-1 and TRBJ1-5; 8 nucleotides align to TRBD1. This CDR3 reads CASSKSPITGGEQPQHF. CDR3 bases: TGCGCCAGCAGCAAATCCCCCATAACAGGGGGGGAGCAGCCCCAGCATTTT.